The 8 T cell receptor beta chains presented below share a single source sample, sequenced in a study of T cell changes during pregnancy in multiple sclerosis (dated by TCRdb to the late 2010s). Library preparation employed the immunoSEQ multiplex PCR assay. This immuneACCESS table, as held by TCRdb, lists in-frame sequences with V and J called but not all clones. Of the missing ones, under half trace to an unresolved V gene in checked studies; the others have no known cause. Within this sample are tens of thousands of clones, with more than 75% of them counted one time only. Together, the top ten hold 1.4% of the sample. The starting material was peripheral blood, obtained in the third trimester of pregnancy. These receptors were obtained from a female donor with multiple sclerosis, enrolled in a pregnancy study.

The chain has TRBV7-3 and TRBJ2-2, with a tentative D call TRBD1 (5 bases). This CDR3 contains 14 residues. Trimming took off 5 bases at V and 5 bases at J, with 12 bases between the two ends. Germline-derived CDR1 and CDR2 are SGHTA and FQGTGA. This CDR3 reads CASSPPTETGELFF. The CDR3 DNA follows: TGTGCCAGCAGCCCACCGACAGAGACCGGGGAGCTGTTTTTT.

The gene calls are TRBV7-2 and TRBJ1-6; D is possibly TRBD1 (6 bases). The germline gives CDR1 SGHTA, CDR2 FQGNSA. This CDR3 contains 17 residues. V gave up 1 base and J gave up 3 bases, with 13 bases separating them. CDR3 region: CASSLVPGHYYNSPLHF. CDR3 in DNA: TGTGCCAGCAGCTTAGTCCCGGGACACTACTATAATTCACCCCTCCACTTT.

The chain links TRBV7-2 to TRBJ1-1; no firm D call. The V and J ends lost 7 bases and 0 bases respectively, with 9 bases between them. The CDR3 sequence is 13 residues long. Germline CDR1 and CDR2: SGHTA and FQGNSA. Here the CDR3 reads CASTFSVNTEAFF. CDR3 DNA sequence: TGTGCCAGCACCTTTTCAGTGAACACTGAAGCTTTCTTT.

This CDR3 reads CATGTLYEQYF. In DNA, the CDR3 is TGCGCCACCGGGACTCTCTACGAGCAGTACTTC. V usage is TRBV10-2 and J usage is TRBJ2-7; possibly TRBD2 for D (6 bases). Between the trimmed V and J ends, which lost 10 bases and 3 bases, there was a span of 10 bases. The germline V gene encodes CDR1 WSHSY and CDR2 SAAADI. The CDR3 has 11 residues.

This chain joins TRBV5-6 and TRBJ1-3; 8 bases map to TRBD1. The CDR3 spans 18 residues. V was pared by 1 base and J by 0 bases, with 9 bases of the junction left unmatched. Per the germline V gene, CDR1 is SGHDT and CDR2 is YYEEEE. This chain's CDR3 is CASSLLGRQGSSGNTIYF. Here the CDR3 DNA reads TGTGCCAGCAGCTTGCTTGGTAGACAGGGGAGCTCTGGAAACACCATATATTTT. The whole variable domain, remainder taken from reference TRBV5-6 and TRBJ1-3, is DAGVTQSPTHLIKTRGQQVTLRCSPKSGHDTVSWYQQALGQGPQFIFQYYEEEERQRGNFPDRFSGHQFPNYSSELNVNALLLGDSALYLCASSLLGRQGSSGNTIYFGEGSWLTVV.

This chain joins TRBV19 and TRBJ2-4; tentatively, D is TRBD1 (6 bases). V gave up 4 bases and J gave up 0 bases, with 13 bases separating them. Germline V CDR1 and CDR2: LNHDA, SQIVND (reference sequence). The CDR3 is 16 residues long. Here the CDR3 reads CASSTRTVIAKNIQYF. CDR3 bases: TGTGCCAGTAGTACCCGGACAGTCATAGCCAAAAACATTCAGTACTTC.

This chain uses TRBV7-8 with TRBJ1-1; D unclear. The CDR3 runs to 15 residues. The V end was cut by 0 bases, the J end by 3 bases, with 11 bases between. Germline-derived CDR1 and CDR2 are SGHVS and FQNEAQ. Here the CDR3 DNA reads TGTGCCAGCAGCTTAGCGACTTTCGGCGACACTGAAGCTTTCTTT. It specifies CASSLATFGDTEAFF.

This clone was picked up one time. This chain uses TRBV10-3 with TRBJ1-1; tentative D call: TRBD1 (5 bases). V was trimmed by 0 bases and J by 7 bases, leaving 6 bases between them. Germline CDR1 is ENHRY and CDR2 is SYGVKD. The CDR3 length is 12 residues. In DNA, the CDR3 is TGTGCCATCAGTGAGTCGACAGATGAAGCTTTCTTT. Encoded protein: CAISESTDEAFF.